The clone carrying this T cell receptor beta chain was detected ten times or more. TCRdb passed the 5' RACE reads through MiXCR, listing each CDR3 protein once. The sample has about 82,000 distinct CDR3 sequences, 5% seen once. This sample is part of a study of T cells of healthy individuals. The V end lost 6 bases, the J end lost 0 bases, and 11 bases lay between the germline ends. Germline values: CDR1 SQVTM, CDR2 ANQGSEA. CDR3 length: 13 residues. The chain employs TRBV29-1 and TRBJ1-1; D call uncertain. The sequence was collected from a female donor in good health. The CDR3 coding sequence is TGCAGCGTGGTCAGGCAGTTGAACACTGAAGCTTTCTTT. Translating gives CSVVRQLNTEAFF.